The clone carrying this T cell receptor (beta chain) was observed once. Authors' methods: It was from reference gene primer amplification that nucleated cell counts were estimated. Method: immunoSEQ multiplex PCR; TCRdb's copy keeps in-frame clones and lacks some. V, J and clone size reflect that table, while D and trimming were determined from the DNA. The data show some 290,000 clones, 75% to 90% seen once. This specimen comes from a study of blood T cell repertoires in COVID-19. Looking at the study overall: Researchers got acute and convalescent COVID-19 samples from the United States, Italy and Spain. T cells, B-cell-depleted T cells, or PBMCs provided the cDNA or gDNA that served as material.

V lost 1 base to trimming and J lost 1 base, with 7 bases between them. Germline lookup yields CDR1 SQVTM and CDR2 ANQGSEA. This CDR3 has 13 residues. Source material: peripheral blood. The sequence came from a woman between 45 and 65 years old who had recovered from COVID-19. The rearrangement joins TRBV29-1 to TRBJ1-1; tentatively, D is TRBD1 (5 bases). Here the CDR3 DNA reads TGCAGCGTTGAAGGGGGCCGGAACACTGAAGCTTTCTTT. Amino acid sequence: CSVEGGRNTEAFF.